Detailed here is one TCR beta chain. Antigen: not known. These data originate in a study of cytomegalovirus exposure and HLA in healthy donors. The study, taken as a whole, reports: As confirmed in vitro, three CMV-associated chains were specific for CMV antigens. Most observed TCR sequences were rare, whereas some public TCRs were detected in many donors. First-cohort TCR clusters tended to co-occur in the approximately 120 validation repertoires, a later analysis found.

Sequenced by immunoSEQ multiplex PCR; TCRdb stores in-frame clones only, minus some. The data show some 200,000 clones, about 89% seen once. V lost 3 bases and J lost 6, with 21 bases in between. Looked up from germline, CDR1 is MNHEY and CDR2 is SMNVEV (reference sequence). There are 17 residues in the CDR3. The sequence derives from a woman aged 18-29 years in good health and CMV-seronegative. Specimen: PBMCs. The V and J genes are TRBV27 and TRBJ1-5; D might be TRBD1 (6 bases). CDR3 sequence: CASSFGPGQGRGQPQHF. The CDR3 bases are TGTGCCAGCAGTTTTGGTCCCGGACAAGGCAGGGGTCAGCCCCAGCATTTT.